This TCR beta chain was captured in a study of shared clonotypes between healthy human individuals. The wider study: The donor pool was made up of two women and three men aged 18 to 49. Findings and caveats of the study: The naive CD4 repertoires of a few donors were compared, and around 4.9% of clonotypes were shared.

Researchers partitioned CD4+ cells into CD45RA+ naive and CD45RA-negative memory subsets. The CDR3 is made up of 15 amino acids. V was trimmed by 0 bases and J by 1 base, leaving 9 bases between them. Germline loops: CDR1 MNHEY, CDR2 SMNVEV (reference sequence). As regards this clone: Its antigen remains unknown.

Deep-level assay runs were performed. Assay: immunoSEQ multiplex PCR; the TCRdb copy retains only in-frame clones and omits some. The table has 300,000 to 350,000 clones, more than 60% seen once. Sequencing input: memory CD4+ T cells sorted from blood. Subset described: CD45RA-negative fraction. The rearrangement joins TRBV27 to TRBJ1-1; a weak D match, TRBD1 (5 bases). This clonotype originated in a man aged 25-45 years in good health. In DNA form, the CDR3 reads TGTGCCAGCAGTTTATCGTGGGGACGGAACACTGAAGCTTTCTTT. Its translation is CASSLSWGRNTEAFF.